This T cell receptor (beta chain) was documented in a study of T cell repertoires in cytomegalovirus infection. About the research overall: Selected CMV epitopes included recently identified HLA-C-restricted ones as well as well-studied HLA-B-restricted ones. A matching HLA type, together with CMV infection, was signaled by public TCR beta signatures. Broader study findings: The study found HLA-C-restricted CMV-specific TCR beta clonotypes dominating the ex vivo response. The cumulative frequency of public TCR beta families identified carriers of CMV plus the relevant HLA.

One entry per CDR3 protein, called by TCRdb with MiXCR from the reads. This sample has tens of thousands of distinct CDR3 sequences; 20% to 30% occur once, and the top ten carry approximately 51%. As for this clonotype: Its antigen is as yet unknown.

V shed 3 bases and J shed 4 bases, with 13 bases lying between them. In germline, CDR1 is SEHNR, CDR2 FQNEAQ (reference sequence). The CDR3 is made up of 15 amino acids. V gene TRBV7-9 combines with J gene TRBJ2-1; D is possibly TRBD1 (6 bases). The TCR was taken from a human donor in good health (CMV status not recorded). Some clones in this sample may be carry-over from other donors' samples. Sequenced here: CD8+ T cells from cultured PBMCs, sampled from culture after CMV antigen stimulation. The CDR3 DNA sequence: TGTGCCAGCAGCTTTCGGGAAGGGGGATACAATGAGCAGTTCTTC. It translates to CASSFREGGYNEQFF.